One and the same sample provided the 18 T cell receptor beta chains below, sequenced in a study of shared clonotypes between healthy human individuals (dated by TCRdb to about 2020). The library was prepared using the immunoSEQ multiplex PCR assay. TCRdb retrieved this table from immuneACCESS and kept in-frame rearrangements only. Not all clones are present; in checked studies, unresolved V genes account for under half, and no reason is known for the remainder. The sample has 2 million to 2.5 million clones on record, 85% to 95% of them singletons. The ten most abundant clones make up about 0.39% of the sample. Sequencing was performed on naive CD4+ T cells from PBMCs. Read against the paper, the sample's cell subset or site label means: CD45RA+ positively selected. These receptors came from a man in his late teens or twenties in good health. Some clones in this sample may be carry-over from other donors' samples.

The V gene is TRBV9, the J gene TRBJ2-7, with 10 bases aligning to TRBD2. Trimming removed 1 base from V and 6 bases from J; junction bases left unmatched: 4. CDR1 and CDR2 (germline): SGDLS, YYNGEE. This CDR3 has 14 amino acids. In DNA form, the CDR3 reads TGTGCCAGCAGCGTACTAGCGGGAGAGGGCGAGCAGTACTTC. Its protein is CASSVLAGEGEQYF.

The CDR3 reads CAISEISGAYNEQFF. The CDR3 nucleotides are TGTGCCATCAGTGAAATTAGCGGGGCGTACAATGAGCAGTTCTTC. This sequence joins TRBV10-3 and TRBJ2-1; 8 bases align to TRBD2. Looked up from germline, CDR1 is ENHRY and CDR2 is SYGVKD. After removal of 3 bases from V and 4 bases from J, the junction contained 5 bases not matched to a gene. The CDR3 loop spans 15 amino acids.

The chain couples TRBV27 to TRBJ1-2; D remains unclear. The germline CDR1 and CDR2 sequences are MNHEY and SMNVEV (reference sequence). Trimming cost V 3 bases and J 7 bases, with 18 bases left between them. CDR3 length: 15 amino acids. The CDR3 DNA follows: TGTGCCAGCAGTTTCCTACCCCTTGAAACGAGTGGCTACACCTTC. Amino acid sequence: CASSFLPLETSGYTF.

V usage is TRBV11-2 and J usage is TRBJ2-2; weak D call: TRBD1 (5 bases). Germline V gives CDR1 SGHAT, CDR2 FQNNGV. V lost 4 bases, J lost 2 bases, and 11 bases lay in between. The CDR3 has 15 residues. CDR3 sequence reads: CASSSSDRNTGELFF. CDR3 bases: TGTGCCAGCAGCTCGTCAGACAGAAACACCGGGGAGCTGTTTTTT.

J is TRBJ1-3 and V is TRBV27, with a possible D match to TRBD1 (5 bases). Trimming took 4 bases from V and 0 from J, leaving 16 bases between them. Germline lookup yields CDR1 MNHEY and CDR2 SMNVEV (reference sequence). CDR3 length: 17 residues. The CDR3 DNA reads TGTGCCAGCAGTTCCTGGGGACGGGGAATCTCTGGAAACACCATATATTTT. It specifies CASSSWGRGISGNTIYF.

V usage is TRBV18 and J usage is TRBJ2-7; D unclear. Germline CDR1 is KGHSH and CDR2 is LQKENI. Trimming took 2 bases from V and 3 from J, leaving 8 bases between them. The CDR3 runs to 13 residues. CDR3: CASSPVPNYEQYF. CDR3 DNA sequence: TGTGCCAGCTCACCAGTTCCGAACTACGAGCAGTACTTC.

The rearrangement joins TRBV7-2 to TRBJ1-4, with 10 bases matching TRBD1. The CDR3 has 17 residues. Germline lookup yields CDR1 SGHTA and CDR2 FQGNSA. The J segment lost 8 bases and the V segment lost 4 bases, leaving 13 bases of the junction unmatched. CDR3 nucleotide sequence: TGTGCCAGCAGCTCCGGGACAGGGGCTCCTAATTACGAAAAACTGTTTTTT. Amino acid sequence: CASSSGTGAPNYEKLFF.

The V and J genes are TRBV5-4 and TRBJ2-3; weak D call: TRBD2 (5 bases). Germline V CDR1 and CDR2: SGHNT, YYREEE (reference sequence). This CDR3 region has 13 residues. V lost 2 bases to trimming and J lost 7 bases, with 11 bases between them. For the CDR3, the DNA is TGTGCCAGCAGCTTTAAGAGGGAGTATACGCAGTATTTT. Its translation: CASSFKREYTQYF.

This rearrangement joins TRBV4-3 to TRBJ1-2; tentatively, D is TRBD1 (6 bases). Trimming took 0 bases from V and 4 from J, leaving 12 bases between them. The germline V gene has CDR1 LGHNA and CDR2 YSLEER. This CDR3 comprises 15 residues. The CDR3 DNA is TGCGCCAGCAGCCAAGAAACACAGGGAGGCTATGGCTACACCTTC. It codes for CASSQETQGGYGYTF.

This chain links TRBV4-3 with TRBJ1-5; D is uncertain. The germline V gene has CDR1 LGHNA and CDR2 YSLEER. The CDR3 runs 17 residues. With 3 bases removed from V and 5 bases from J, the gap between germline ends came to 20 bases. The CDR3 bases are TGCGCCAGCAGCCAGGACGCCGGGCTCAATATCTATCAGCCCCAGCATTTT. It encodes CASSQDAGLNIYQPQHF.

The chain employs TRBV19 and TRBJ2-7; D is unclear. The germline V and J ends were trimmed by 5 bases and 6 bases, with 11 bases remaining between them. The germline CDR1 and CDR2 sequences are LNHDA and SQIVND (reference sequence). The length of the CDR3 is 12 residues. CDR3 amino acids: CASSFLGSEQYF. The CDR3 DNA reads TGTGCCAGTAGTTTCCTCGGAAGCGAGCAGTACTTC.

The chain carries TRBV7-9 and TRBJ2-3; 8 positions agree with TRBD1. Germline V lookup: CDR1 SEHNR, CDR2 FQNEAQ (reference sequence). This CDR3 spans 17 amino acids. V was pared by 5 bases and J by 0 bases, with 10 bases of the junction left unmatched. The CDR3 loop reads CASSKMTTGVSTDTQYF. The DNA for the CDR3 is TGTGCCAGCAGCAAGATGACGACAGGGGTGAGCACAGATACGCAGTATTTT.

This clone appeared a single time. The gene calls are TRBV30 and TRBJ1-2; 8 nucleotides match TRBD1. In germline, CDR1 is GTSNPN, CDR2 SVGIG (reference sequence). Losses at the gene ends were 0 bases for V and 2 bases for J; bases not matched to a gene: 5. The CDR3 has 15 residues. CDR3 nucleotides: TGTGCCTGGAGTGTCAGGGGGCTGGGGAACTATGGCTACACCTTC. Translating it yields CAWSVRGLGNYGYTF.

CDR3 residues: CASSAGQAEETQYF. In nucleotides, the CDR3 is TGTGCCAGCAGCGCCGGACAGGCCGAAGAGACCCAGTACTTC. The chain employs TRBV9 and TRBJ2-5, with 7 nucleotides matching TRBD1. Germline V gives CDR1 SGDLS, CDR2 YYNGEE. The CDR3 loop spans 14 amino acids. The J segment lost 3 bases and the V segment lost 3 bases, leaving 5 bases of the junction unmatched.

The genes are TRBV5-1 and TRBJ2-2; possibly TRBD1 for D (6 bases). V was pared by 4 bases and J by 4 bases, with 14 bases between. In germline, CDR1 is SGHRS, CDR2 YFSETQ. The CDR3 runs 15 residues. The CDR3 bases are TGCGCCAGCAGCCCGACGCAGGGGAGCACCGGGGAGCTGTTTTTT. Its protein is CASSPTQGSTGELFF.

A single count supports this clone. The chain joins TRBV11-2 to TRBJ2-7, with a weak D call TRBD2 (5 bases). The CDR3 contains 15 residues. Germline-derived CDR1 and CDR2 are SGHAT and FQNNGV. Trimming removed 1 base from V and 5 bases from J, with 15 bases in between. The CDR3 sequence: CASSLGRTPNNEQYF. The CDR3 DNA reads TGTGCCAGCAGCTTAGGGAGGACCCCGAACAACGAGCAGTACTTC.

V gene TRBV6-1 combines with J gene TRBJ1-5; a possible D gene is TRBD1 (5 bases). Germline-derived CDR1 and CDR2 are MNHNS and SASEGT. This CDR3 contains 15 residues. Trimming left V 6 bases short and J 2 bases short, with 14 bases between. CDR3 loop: CASSRQGLGNQPQHF. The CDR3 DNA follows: TGTGCCAGCAGCCGCCAGGGACTGGGCAATCAGCCCCAGCATTTT.

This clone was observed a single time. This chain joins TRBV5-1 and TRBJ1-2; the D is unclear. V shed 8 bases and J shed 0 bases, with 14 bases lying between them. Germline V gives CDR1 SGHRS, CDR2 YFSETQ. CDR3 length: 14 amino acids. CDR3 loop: CASGPDGPNYGYTF. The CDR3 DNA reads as TGCGCCAGTGGACCGGACGGACCTAACTATGGCTACACCTTC. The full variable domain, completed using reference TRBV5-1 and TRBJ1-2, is KAGVTQTPRYLIKTRGQQVTLSCSPISGHRSVSWYQQTPGQGLQFLFEYFSETQRNKGNFPGRFSGRQFSNSRSEMNVSTLELGDSALYLCASGPDGPNYGYTFGSGTRLTVV.